The sequence of this T cell receptor (beta chain) was determined in a study of cytomegalovirus exposure and HLA in healthy donors. This clone occurred once. Use of 60 Vbeta and 13 Jbeta primers characterized the PCR. Some clones are missing from TCRdb's copy, which holds only in-frame ones; the method was immunoSEQ multiplex PCR. The table has some 100,000 clones, about 70% seen once. This TCR derives from a human donor in good health. Material: PBMCs.

The CDR3 DNA reads TGTGCCAGTACCATACAGGGGGCTGGCTTGAACACTGAAGCTTTCTTT. Amino acids: CASTIQGAGLNTEAFF. This chain joins TRBV19 and TRBJ1-1, with TRBD1 matching 9 bases. The trim removed 7 bases at V and 0 bases at J, leaving 9 bases unmatched. The CDR3 has 16 amino acids. CDR1 and CDR2 from the germline V gene are LNHDA and SQIVND (reference sequence).